The rows below give T cell receptor beta chains drawn from one sample of a study of T cell changes during pregnancy in multiple sclerosis. Profiled with immunoSEQ multiplex PCR; TCRdb holds only in-frame clones, not every one. The sample contains some 75,000 clones, about 95% of which appear only once. The source material was peripheral blood, sampled in the second trimester of pregnancy. Receptor source: a female donor with multiple sclerosis, enrolled in a pregnancy study. Both conserved end residues are part of each CDR3. The D gene is left open where the match is weak. Clone sizes are given selectively: once, few, many, or a class where the clone is expanded.

D gene: TRBD1
clone size: NA
J gene: TRBJ1-1
V gene: TRBV25-1
CDR3 protein: CASSEVGQGYTEAFF
CDR3 DNA: TGTGCCAGCAGTGAGGTGGGACAGGGCTACACTGAAGCTTTCTTT

D gene: NA
clone size: NA
J gene: TRBJ2-5
V gene: TRBV29-1
CDR3 protein: CSVGPGQETQYF
CDR3 DNA: TGCAGCGTTGGGCCAGGCCAAGAGACCCAGTACTTC

D gene: NA
clone size: NA
J gene: TRBJ2-5
V gene: TRBV19
CDR3 protein: CASSGGPYQETQYF
CDR3 DNA: TGTGCCAGTAGTGGGGGCCCGTACCAAGAGACCCAGTACTTC

D gene: NA
clone size: NA
J gene: TRBJ1-5
V gene: TRBV9
CDR3 protein: CASSVGDSNQPQHF
CDR3 DNA: TGTGCCAGCAGCGTAGGAGATAGCAATCAGCCCCAGCATTTT

D gene: TRBD1
clone size: NA
J gene: TRBJ1-4
V gene: TRBV28
CDR3 protein: CASSPRQGREKLFF
CDR3 DNA: TGTGCCAGCAGTCCCCGACAGGGACGGGAAAAACTGTTTTTT

D gene: NA
clone size: NA
J gene: TRBJ2-1
V gene: TRBV19
CDR3 protein: CASSVTLKGEKQFF
CDR3 DNA: TGTGCCAGTAGTGTAACCCTAAAGGGGGAAAAGCAGTTCTTC

D gene: TRBD1
clone size: few
J gene: TRBJ2-2
V gene: TRBV28
CDR3 protein: CASRTDRGRSGELFF
CDR3 DNA: TGTGCCAGCAGAACGGACAGGGGGCGCAGCGGGGAGCTGTTTTTT

D gene: TRBD2
clone size: NA
J gene: TRBJ2-3
V gene: TRBV4-1
CDR3 protein: CASSQEGGSSDTQYF
CDR3 DNA: TGCGCCAGCAGCCAGGAGGGCGGGAGCTCAGATACGCAGTATTTT

D gene: TRBD2
clone size: NA
J gene: TRBJ2-1
V gene: TRBV28
CDR3 protein: CASNVRRGTSGSTYEQFF
CDR3 DNA: TGTGCCAGCAACGTCAGGAGGGGAACCAGCGGGAGTACCTATGAGCAGTTCTTC

D gene: TRBD1
clone size: NA
J gene: TRBJ1-2
V gene: TRBV9
CDR3 protein: CASRQTGANYGYTF
CDR3 DNA: TGTGCCAGCAGGCAAACAGGGGCGAACTATGGCTACACCTTC

D gene: NA
clone size: NA
J gene: TRBJ2-1
V gene: TRBV11-2
CDR3 protein: CASSVSQVRNEQFF
CDR3 DNA: TGTGCCAGCAGCGTTTCCCAGGTCCGCAATGAGCAGTTCTTC

D gene: TRBD1
clone size: NA
J gene: TRBJ2-5
V gene: TRBV7-9
CDR3 protein: CASSSNDRGYQETQYF
CDR3 DNA: TGTGCCAGCAGCTCGAACGACAGGGGGTACCAAGAGACCCAGTACTTC

D gene: NA
clone size: NA
J gene: TRBJ1-2
V gene: TRBV30
CDR3 protein: CAWNDWDYGYTF
CDR3 DNA: TGTGCCTGGAATGACTGGGACTATGGCTACACCTTC

D gene: NA
clone size: NA
J gene: TRBJ1-4
V gene: TRBV5-1
CDR3 protein: CASSSSGGKLFF
CDR3 DNA: TGCGCCAGCAGCTCCTCGGGGGGAAAACTGTTTTTT

D gene: NA
clone size: NA
J gene: TRBJ1-5
V gene: TRBV7-9
CDR3 protein: CASSLDLREPQHF
CDR3 DNA: TGTGCCAGCAGCTTAGACCTGAGGGAGCCCCAGCATTTT

D gene: NA
clone size: once
J gene: TRBJ1-1
V gene: TRBV30
CDR3 protein: CAWNTGSTEAFF
CDR3 DNA: TGTGCCTGGAATACAGGGTCCACTGAAGCTTTCTTT

D gene: NA
clone size: NA
J gene: TRBJ2-2
V gene: TRBV18
CDR3 protein: CASSPRGIGELFF
CDR3 DNA: TGTGCCAGCTCACCACGAGGGATCGGGGAGCTGTTTTTT

D gene: TRBD2
clone size: NA
J gene: TRBJ2-2
V gene: TRBV5-1
CDR3 protein: CASSIRLAREVPPGELFF
CDR3 DNA: TGCGCCAGCAGCATCCGACTAGCGAGAGAGGTTCCACCCGGGGAGCTGTTTTTT

D gene: TRBD1
clone size: NA
J gene: TRBJ1-2
V gene: TRBV9
CDR3 protein: CASSSLGLDRGGYTF
CDR3 DNA: TGTGCCAGCAGCTCATTGGGTCTGGACAGGGGTGGCTACACCTTC

D gene: NA
clone size: NA
J gene: TRBJ2-5
V gene: TRBV7-3
CDR3 protein: CASSSGQYGQETQYF
CDR3 DNA: TGTGCCAGCAGCTCGGGACAATATGGTCAAGAGACCCAGTACTTC

D gene: NA
clone size: few
J gene: TRBJ1-1
V gene: TRBV19
CDR3 protein: CAGRRGTEAFF
CDR3 DNA: TGTGCCGGCCGAAGGGGCACTGAAGCTTTCTTT

D gene: TRBD1
clone size: NA
J gene: TRBJ2-3
V gene: TRBV28
CDR3 protein: CASTVDRGLDTQYF
CDR3 DNA: TGTGCCAGCACCGTTGACAGGGGATTAGATACGCAGTATTTT

D gene: TRBD1
clone size: NA
J gene: TRBJ2-2
V gene: TRBV15
CDR3 protein: CATSSNTGVGTGELFF
CDR3 DNA: TGTGCCACCAGCAGTAACACAGGGGTTGGGACCGGGGAGCTGTTTTTT

D gene: TRBD2
clone size: NA
J gene: TRBJ2-7
V gene: TRBV15
CDR3 protein: CATSRALADEQYF
CDR3 DNA: TGTGCCACCAGCAGAGCACTAGCGGACGAGCAGTACTTC

D gene: TRBD2
clone size: few
J gene: TRBJ2-7
V gene: TRBV5-1
CDR3 protein: CASSLAGGTQSEQYF
CDR3 DNA: TGCGCCAGCAGCTTAGCGGGAGGAACTCAGTCCGAGCAGTACTTC

D gene: TRBD1
clone size: NA
J gene: TRBJ1-5
V gene: TRBV28
CDR3 protein: CASSGTGRFFLNQPQHF
CDR3 DNA: TGTGCCAGCAGTGGGACAGGGAGGTTCTTTTTGAATCAGCCCCAGCATTTT

D gene: NA
clone size: once
J gene: TRBJ1-1
V gene: TRBV5-1
CDR3 protein: CASSHLWGEGTEAFF
CDR3 DNA: TGCGCCAGCAGCCACTTATGGGGGGAAGGCACTGAAGCTTTCTTT

D gene: TRBD2
clone size: few
J gene: TRBJ2-1
V gene: TRBV7-3
CDR3 protein: CASSLESGLADNEQFF
CDR3 DNA: TGTGCCAGCAGCCTAGAATCGGGACTAGCGGACAATGAGCAGTTCTTC

D gene: TRBD1
clone size: NA
J gene: TRBJ2-7
V gene: TRBV6-1
CDR3 protein: CASSEPAGGKDEQYF
CDR3 DNA: TGTGCCAGCAGTGAACCGGCAGGGGGCAAGGACGAGCAGTACTTC

D gene: NA
clone size: once
J gene: TRBJ1-2
V gene: TRBV11-2
CDR3 protein: CASSLDRQGGENYGYTF
CDR3 DNA: TGTGCCAGCAGCTTAGATCGGCAGGGCGGAGAGAACTATGGCTACACCTTC

D gene: TRBD1
clone size: NA
J gene: TRBJ1-1
V gene: TRBV7-2
CDR3 protein: CASSLGGQGATEAFF
CDR3 DNA: TGTGCCAGCAGCTTGGGGGGACAGGGCGCCACTGAAGCTTTCTTT

D gene: NA
clone size: NA
J gene: TRBJ2-3
V gene: TRBV7-2
CDR3 protein: CASSLVGISTDTQYF
CDR3 DNA: TGTGCCAGCAGCTTAGTTGGCATTAGCACAGATACGCAGTATTTT

D gene: NA
clone size: NA
J gene: TRBJ2-2
V gene: TRBV27
CDR3 protein: CASSFSGELFF
CDR3 DNA: TGTGCCAGCAGTTTTTCTGGGGAGCTGTTTTTT

D gene: NA
clone size: NA
J gene: TRBJ2-7
V gene: TRBV11-2
CDR3 protein: CASSPLSSYEQYF
CDR3 DNA: TGTGCCAGCAGCCCGCTGAGCTCCTACGAGCAGTACTTC

D gene: TRBD2
clone size: NA
J gene: TRBJ2-1
V gene: TRBV7-2
CDR3 protein: CASSFGAGYEQFF
CDR3 DNA: TGTGCCAGCAGCTTCGGAGCGGGATATGAGCAGTTCTTC

D gene: TRBD1
clone size: once
J gene: TRBJ1-1
V gene: TRBV5-4
CDR3 protein: CASSSGQLMNTEAFF
CDR3 DNA: TGTGCCAGCAGCTCGGGACAGCTCATGAACACTGAAGCTTTCTTT

D gene: NA
clone size: once
J gene: TRBJ1-2
V gene: TRBV7-2
CDR3 protein: CASSPNGAGSYGYTF
CDR3 DNA: TGTGCCAGCAGCCCAAACGGTGCAGGTTCCTATGGCTACACCTTC

D gene: NA
clone size: NA
J gene: TRBJ2-1
V gene: TRBV18
CDR3 protein: CASSPGEYNEQFF
CDR3 DNA: TGTGCCAGCTCACCAGGGGAGTACAATGAGCAGTTCTTC

D gene: TRBD2
clone size: NA
J gene: TRBJ2-7
V gene: TRBV27
CDR3 protein: CASSYFVAGGPGEQYF
CDR3 DNA: TGTGCCAGCAGTTACTTCGTAGCGGGAGGGCCTGGTGAGCAGTACTTC

D gene: NA
clone size: NA
J gene: TRBJ2-7
V gene: TRBV6-6
CDR3 protein: CASSYSSSFYEQYF
CDR3 DNA: TGTGCCAGCAGTTACTCCTCAAGCTTCTACGAGCAGTACTTC

D gene: TRBD1
clone size: NA
J gene: TRBJ1-3
V gene: TRBV30
CDR3 protein: CAWKATGAGNTIYF
CDR3 DNA: TGTGCCTGGAAGGCCACAGGGGCTGGAAACACCATATATTTT

D gene: TRBD2
clone size: once
J gene: TRBJ2-5
V gene: TRBV4-2
CDR3 protein: CASSPRLAGDETQYF
CDR3 DNA: TGTGCCAGCAGCCCCCGACTAGCGGGAGACGAGACCCAGTACTTC

D gene: TRBD1
clone size: NA
J gene: TRBJ2-5
V gene: TRBV7-9
CDR3 protein: CASSRTGLQETQYF
CDR3 DNA: TGTGCCAGCAGCCGGACAGGGCTTCAAGAGACCCAGTACTTC

D gene: TRBD1
clone size: few
J gene: TRBJ2-2
V gene: TRBV5-5
CDR3 protein: CASSLTGGAGTGELFF
CDR3 DNA: TGTGCCAGCAGCTTGACAGGGGGCGCCGGAACCGGGGAGCTGTTTTTT

D gene: TRBD1
clone size: NA
J gene: TRBJ1-5
V gene: TRBV5-4
CDR3 protein: CASSLDRGGQPQHF
CDR3 DNA: TGTGCCAGCAGCTTGGACAGGGGAGGCCAGCCCCAGCATTTT

D gene: NA
clone size: NA
J gene: TRBJ2-3
V gene: TRBV27
CDR3 protein: CASSFVQGSADTQYF
CDR3 DNA: TGTGCCAGCAGTTTCGTCCAGGGAAGCGCAGATACGCAGTATTTT